The 17 T cell receptor beta chains presented below share a single source sample, sequenced in a study of CD8 T cells in ankylosing spondylitis. TCRdb independently ran MiXCR on the 5' RACE reads; one entry per CDR3 protein. The table lists about 88,000 distinct CDR3 sequences, 25% to 35% of them singletons, with approximately 59% in the top ten. The sample comprised blood, either unsorted or a sorted T cell fraction (not recorded which). The receptor source for this set is a male donor with ankylosing spondylitis or in good health (not recorded which).

V and J are TRBV5-1 and TRBJ2-3, with unresolved D. The V end lost 1 base, the J end lost 4 bases, and 10 bases lay between the germline ends. Germline assignment: CDR1 SGHRS and CDR2 YFSETQ. This CDR3 comprises 14 residues. CDR3 in amino acids: CASSLSKLADTQYF. In nucleotides, the CDR3 is TGCGCCAGCAGCTTGAGTAAGTTGGCAGATACGCAGTATTTT.

CDR3 bases: TGTGCCAGCAGCCGGGACACTAGCACAGATACGCAGTATTTT. Translated: CASSRDTSTDTQYF. The chain couples TRBV12-3 or TRBV12-4 to TRBJ2-3; TRBD1 might be the D (6 bases). Trimming removed 6 bases from V and 0 bases from J, with 10 bases in between. The CDR3 extends over 14 amino acids.

The table lists this clonotype with a few counts. The CDR3 region is CATSQGDRETQYF. The CDR3 DNA is TGTGCCACCAGCCAAGGGGATCGCGAGACCCAGTACTTC. V is TRBV24-1 and J is TRBJ2-5; the D gene is possibly TRBD1 (5 bases). V dropped 7 bases and J dropped 5 bases, with 13 bases sitting between them. Germline-derived CDR1 and CDR2 are KGHDR and SFDVKD. There are 13 residues in the CDR3.

The chain recombines TRBV20-1 with TRBJ1-1; no definite D call. Germline CDR1 reads DFQATT; CDR2 reads SNEGSKA (reference sequence). The V gene lost 0 bases and the J gene lost 10 bases, with 12 bases spanning the gap. The CDR3 totals 12 residues. This CDR3 reads CSARDGSLGAFF. In DNA form, the CDR3 reads TGCAGTGCTAGAGATGGGAGTCTCGGAGCTTTCTTT.

This clonotype came up a few times. This chain joins TRBV18 and TRBJ2-5; 9 bases are a match to TRBD2. The CDR3 runs to 15 residues. Trimming took 0 bases from V and 5 from J; bases not matched to a gene: 4. The germline gives CDR1 KGHSH, CDR2 LQKENI. CDR3 nucleotides: TGTGCCAGCTCACCACCCGGACTAGCGCGGGAGACCCAGTACTTC. Its translation: CASSPPGLARETQYF.

The chain uses TRBV20-1 and TRBJ2-1, with TRBD2 identical over 11 bases. The CDR3 runs to 13 residues. CDR1 and CDR2 from the germline V gene are DFQATT and SNEGSKA (reference sequence). Trimming cost V 1 base and J 8 bases; bases outside gene matches: 1. The CDR3 loop reads CSARGLAGYEQFF. The CDR3 DNA follows: TGCAGTGCTAGAGGACTAGCGGGATATGAGCAGTTCTTC.

For the CDR3, the DNA is TGCAGTGCACTTAGGGACCTGCTGGGGGGGGAGCTGTTTTTT. This codes for CSALRDLLGGELFF. The chain couples TRBV20-1 to TRBJ2-2; D is possibly TRBD1 or TRBD2 (5 bases each). V lost 6 bases to trimming and J lost 8 bases, with 19 bases between them. The CDR3 consists of 14 residues. From germline, CDR1 is DFQATT and CDR2 SNEGSKA (reference sequence).

The chain has TRBV3-1 and TRBJ2-3; unclear D gene. The V end was cut by 3 bases, the J end by 0 bases, with 7 bases between. CDR3 length: 14 amino acids. Per germline, CDR1 LGHDT and CDR2 YNNKEL (reference sequence). Here the CDR3 DNA reads TGTGCCAGCAGCCAGGCGGTTAGCACAGATACGCAGTATTTT. This sequence encodes CASSQAVSTDTQYF.

This chain connects TRBV5-1 to TRBJ2-2; D is possibly TRBD2 (5 bases). The CDR3 covers 13 residues. CDR1 is SGHRS and CDR2 is YFSETQ in the germline V gene. V dropped 0 bases and J dropped 6 bases, with 6 bases sitting between them. The DNA of the CDR3 is TGCGCCAGCAGCTTGGTCGGGGCCGGGGAGCTGTTTTTT. Translating gives CASSLVGAGELFF.

The chain joins TRBV3-1 to TRBJ1-5, with 7 bases identical to TRBD1. The CDR3 sequence is 14 residues long. The V gene's germline CDR1 is LGHDT and CDR2 YNNKEL (reference sequence). With 1 base clipped from V and 6 bases from J, the junction kept 3 bases outside the gene matches. The CDR3 spells CASSQGQGVQPQHF. The CDR3, as DNA: TGTGCCAGCAGCCAAGGACAGGGTGTTCAGCCCCAGCATTTT.

This clonotype was seen repeatedly, ten times or more. The chain combines TRBV5-1 with TRBJ1-1; D unresolved. Trimming shortened V by 5 bases and J by 7 bases, and 15 bases separated the two germline ends. CDR3 length equals 13 residues. Germline CDR1 is SGHRS and CDR2 is YFSETQ. CDR3 sequence reads: CASRETPNLEAFF. In DNA, the CDR3 is TGCGCCAGCAGGGAGACACCCAATCTTGAAGCTTTCTTT. Drawing the rest from reference TRBV5-1 and TRBJ1-1, the complete variable domain is KAGVTQTPRYLIKTRGQQVTLSCSPISGHRSVSWYQQTPGQGLQFLFEYFSETQRNKGNFPGRFSGRQFSNSRSEMNVSTLELGDSALYLCASRETPNLEAFFGQGTRLTVV.

The chain recombines TRBV18 with TRBJ1-1, with D tentatively TRBD1 (5 bases). Germline V gene sequence: CDR1 KGHSH, CDR2 LQKENI. Trimming removed 2 bases at V and 0 bases at J, with 7 bases between. The CDR3 has 14 amino acids. The CDR3 DNA reads as TGTGCCAGCTCACCAGGGACCATGAACACTGAAGCTTTCTTT. It is translated as CASSPGTMNTEAFF.

The gene calls are TRBV7-2 and TRBJ2-3; D not certain. From germline, CDR1 is SGHTA and CDR2 FQGNSA. The CDR3 totals 14 residues. V shed 1 base and J shed 2 bases, with 7 bases lying between them. CDR3 amino acids: CASSLGPITDTQYF. The DNA for the CDR3 is TGTGCCAGCAGCTTAGGACCCATCACAGATACGCAGTATTTT.

This clonotype has only a few counts. The V and J genes are TRBV20-1 and TRBJ2-3, with 7 bases fitting TRBD2. Germline V gene sequence: CDR1 DFQATT, CDR2 SNEGSKA (reference sequence). The J segment lost 4 bases and the V segment lost 0 bases, leaving 7 bases of the junction unmatched. This CDR3 has 15 amino acids. CDR3 sequence (DNA): TGCAGTGCTAGAGATTGGGGGGGGGACCCAGATACGCAGTATTTT. It specifies CSARDWGGDPDTQYF.

The chain uses TRBV10-3 and TRBJ1-2; no reliable D call. Germline V gene sequence: CDR1 ENHRY, CDR2 SYGVKD. Deletions cut 3 bases from V and 4 bases from J, with 9 bases between. CDR3 length equals 13 residues. This CDR3 is CAISEGSLYGYTF. The CDR3 DNA follows: TGTGCCATCAGTGAAGGCAGCCTCTATGGCTACACCTTC.

There are a few counts of this clonotype. V is TRBV5-1 and J is TRBJ2-3; no clear D gene. The CDR3 has 14 residues. V was pared by 7 bases and J by 0 bases, with 12 bases between. Germline V lookup: CDR1 SGHRS, CDR2 YFSETQ. CDR3 sequence (DNA): TGCGCCAGCCTCATTGGTCCTAGCACAGATACGCAGTATTTT. Translation: CASLIGPSTDTQYF. Based on the CDR3 plus reference TRBV5-1 and TRBJ2-3, the full variable domain is KAGVTQTPRYLIKTRGQQVTLSCSPISGHRSVSWYQQTPGQGLQFLFEYFSETQRNKGNFPGRFSGRQFSNSRSEMNVSTLELGDSALYLCASLIGPSTDTQYFGPGTRLTVL.

This chain joins TRBV2 and TRBJ1-2, with D perhaps matching TRBD1 (6 bases). CDR3 length equals 15 residues. Deletions cut 1 base from V and 7 bases from J, with 16 bases between. The germline V gene has CDR1 SNHLY and CDR2 FYNNEI. The CDR3 loop is CASSEVLPEGGGYTF. DNA of the CDR3: TGTGCCAGCAGTGAAGTCCTCCCAGAGGGGGGTGGCTACACCTTC.